This paragraph reports one T cell receptor (beta chain). Using immunoSEQ multiplex PCR, the repertoire was profiled, and TCRdb retains in-frame clones only, with some absent. The profile shows roughly 100,000 clones, approximately 87% of them singletons. The sample originates from a study of OX40 agonist ivuxolimab in advanced cancers. Trimming took off 4 bases at V and 2 bases at J, with 8 bases between the two ends. The CDR3 extends over 14 amino acids. Germline V gene lookup returns CDR1 SGHAT and CDR2 FQNNGV. This receptor was identified in an adult with an advanced solid tumor such as melanoma, head and neck, liver or kidney cancer. V gene TRBV11-2 combines with J gene TRBJ2-2; no clear D. The sequencing here drew on CD4+ or CD8+ T cells sorted from blood, taken in a trial of the OX40 agonist ivuxolimab. Here the CDR3 DNA reads TGTGCCAGCAGCTCAGGCCTTAACACCGGGGAGCTGTTTTTT. Its translation is CASSSGLNTGELFF.